This passage covers 14 T cell receptor beta chains from one sample sequenced in a study of CD8+CD57+ T cells in acquired aplastic anemia. An expansion of CD8+CD57+ cells by flow cytometry had been shown in patients chosen for sequencing. Genomic DNA acted as the template from which TCR beta VDJ combination and CDR3 sequence profiling were carried out. MiXCR, run by TCRdb on the reads, gives a single entry per CDR3 protein. The sample holds under 350,000 distinct CDR3 sequences, roughly 53% seen once. Sequencing input: sorted CD4+, CD8+, or CD8+CD57+ T cells (not recorded which) from PBMCs. The source of these receptors is a human donor with aplastic anemia.

This clonotype was seen a handful of times. The rearrangement uses TRBV11-1 and TRBJ1-5; perhaps TRBD1 as D (6 bases). Germline CDR1 and CDR2: SGHAT and FQDESV (reference sequence). The CDR3 loop spans 14 amino acids. Trimming removed 1 base from V and 4 bases from J, with 8 bases in between. The CDR3 is CASSLGTGNQPQHF. The CDR3 DNA is TGTGCCAGCAGCTTAGGTACAGGGAATCAGCCCCAGCATTTT.

This clonotype showed up just once. V is TRBV10-3 and J is TRBJ2-7; tentative D call: TRBD2 (6 bases). This CDR3 region has 16 residues. Trimming pared 0 bases from V and 6 bases from J, leaving 18 bases between. Germline lookup yields CDR1 ENHRY and CDR2 SYGVKD. DNA of the CDR3: TGTGCCATCAGTGAGTCTGGCGGGGATACCCTAGGCGAGCAGTACTTC. This sequence encodes CAISESGGDTLGEQYF.

This chain links TRBV7-2 with TRBJ1-1; a weak D match, TRBD1 (5 bases). Trimming took off 3 bases at V and 4 bases at J, with 15 bases between the two ends. CDR1 and CDR2 from the germline V gene are SGHTA and FQGNSA. The CDR3 loop spans 15 amino acids. Here the CDR3 DNA reads TGTGCCAGCAGCTTCCCTTCCAGGGCCGGCACTGAAGCTTTCTTT. It is translated as CASSFPSRAGTEAFF.

Ten or more counts support this clonotype. The genes are TRBV3-1 and TRBJ2-5; D is unresolved. Trimming removed 1 base from V and 1 base from J, with 10 bases in between. Germline V gene data show CDR1 as LGHDT and CDR2 as YNNKEL (reference sequence). The CDR3 totals 15 residues. CDR3 nucleotide sequence: TGTGCCAGCAGCCAAGGAACAGCGACCCAAGAGACCCAGTACTTC. Translated, it gives CASSQGTATQETQYF.

In regard to this clonotype: Since no conserved phenylalanine or tryptophan closes the CDR3, a read error is the likely cause. It is unclear where the CDR3 begins or ends on the DNA, so no DNA is shown, and the CDR3 is as TCRdb lists it. J is TRBJ2-2 and V is TRBV14; whether TRBD1, the table's D call, matches the DNA was not checked. The CDR3 length equals 14 residues, ends included. Germline loops: CDR1 SGHDN, CDR2 FVKESK. The CDR3 loop reads CASSQGAQHRGAVV.

The chain is built from TRBV7-9 and TRBJ2-5, with D possibly being TRBD1 (6 bases). Trimming removed 4 bases at V and 8 bases at J, with 14 bases between. CDR3 size: 13 residues. Germline V gene lookup returns CDR1 SEHNR and CDR2 FQNEAQ (reference sequence). The DNA of the CDR3 is TGTGCCAGCAGCTCTCTAGGGGGTGCAACCCAGTACTTC. Translating it yields CASSSLGGATQYF.

This clonotype was detected only a few times. The V and J genes are TRBV20-1 and TRBJ2-1; 11 nucleotides line up with TRBD2. Germline V gene data show CDR1 as DFQATT and CDR2 as SNEGSKA (reference sequence). Unmatched junction bases numbered 9, after V lost 5 bases and J lost 6 bases. The CDR3 runs to 15 residues. DNA of the CDR3: TGCAGTGCTCCCGGTAGACTAGCGGGAAGCAATGAGCAGTTCTTC. As protein: CSAPGRLAGSNEQFF.

The chain uses TRBV20-1 and TRBJ2-5; 11 bases align to TRBD2. From germline, CDR1 is DFQATT and CDR2 SNEGSKA (reference sequence). This CDR3 region has 15 residues. V lost 3 bases and J lost 7; bases outside the gene matches: 10. Written as DNA, the CDR3 is TGCAGTGCTAGCGCGGGACTAGCGGAGTCAGGGACCCAGTACTTC. It specifies CSASAGLAESGTQYF.

The chain links TRBV7-3 to TRBJ2-7; possibly TRBD2 for D (6 bases). Trimming cost V 5 bases and J 5 bases, with 13 bases left between them. Germline values: CDR1 SGHTA, CDR2 FQGTGA. The CDR3 has 13 amino acids. CDR3 protein: CASSPRGMNEQYF. In nucleotides, the CDR3 is TGTGCCAGCAGCCCACGGGGGATGAACGAGCAGTACTTC.

The V and J genes are TRBV7-9 and TRBJ2-7, with D uncertain. Germline CDR1 reads SEHNR; CDR2 reads FQNEAQ (reference sequence). V gave up 5 bases and J gave up 6 bases, with 11 bases separating them. The CDR3 covers 12 residues. The CDR3 bases are TGTGCCAGCAGCAGCGTGACCACCGAGCAGTACTTC. This gives the protein CASSSVTTEQYF. Using reference TRBV7-9 and TRBJ2-7 for the parts outside the CDR3, the full variable domain is DTGVSQNPRHKITKRGQNVTFRCDPISEHNRLYWYRQTLGQGPEFLTYFQNEAQLEKSRLLSDRFSAERPKGSFSTLEIQRTEQGDSAMYLCASSSVTTEQYFGPGTRLTVT.

This clonotype has more than one count but fewer than ten. The gene calls are TRBV3-1 and TRBJ2-1; TRBD1 matches at 11 bases. CDR1 and CDR2 (germline): LGHDT, YNNKEL (reference sequence). V dropped 1 base and J dropped 10; count of bases not matched to a gene: 6. CDR3 length: 15 residues. The DNA for the CDR3 is TGTGCCAGCAGCCAAGCCGGACAGGGGGCGAGGGAGCAGTTCTTC. This gives the protein CASSQAGQGAREQFF.

This rearrangement joins TRBV12-5 to TRBJ2-7; D might be TRBD2 (5 bases). Germline V gives CDR1 LGHNT, CDR2 FRNRAP. V was clipped by 6 bases and J by 7 bases, with 10 bases between them. CDR3 size: 11 residues. The CDR3 loop is CASGQRLEQYF. CDR3 in DNA: TGTGCTAGTGGCCAGCGACTAGAGCAGTACTTC.

The chain combines TRBV10-3 with TRBJ1-1; perhaps TRBD1 as D (5 bases). Trimming stripped 8 bases from V and 1 base from J, with 8 bases between. The germline CDR1 and CDR2 sequences are ENHRY and SYGVKD. CDR3 length: 12 amino acids. The CDR3 nucleotides are TGTGCCATCGGGACGACGAACACTGAAGCTTTCTTT. Protein sequence: CAIGTTNTEAFF.

Many counts were recorded for this clonotype. The rearrangement links TRBV6-5 to TRBJ1-1; maybe TRBD1 (5 bases). The CDR3 is 14 amino acids. V shed 6 bases and J shed 4 bases, with 15 bases lying between them. Germline V lookup: CDR1 MNHEY, CDR2 SVGAGI. CDR3 DNA sequence: TGTGCCAGCAGACTAGACAGAGTAGCCACTGAAGCTTTCTTT. Translated, it gives CASRLDRVATEAFF.